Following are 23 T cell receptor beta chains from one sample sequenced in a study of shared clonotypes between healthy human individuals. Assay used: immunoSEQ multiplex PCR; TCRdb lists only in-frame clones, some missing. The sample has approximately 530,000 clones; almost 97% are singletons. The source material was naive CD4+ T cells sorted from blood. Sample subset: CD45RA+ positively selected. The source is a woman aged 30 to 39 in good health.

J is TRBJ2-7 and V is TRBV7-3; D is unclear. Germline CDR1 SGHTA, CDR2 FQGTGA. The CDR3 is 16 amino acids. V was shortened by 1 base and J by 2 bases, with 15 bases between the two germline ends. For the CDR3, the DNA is TGTGCCAGCAGCTTAAGACCGAGTCCCACAACCTACGAGCAGTACTTC. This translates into CASSLRPSPTTYEQYF.

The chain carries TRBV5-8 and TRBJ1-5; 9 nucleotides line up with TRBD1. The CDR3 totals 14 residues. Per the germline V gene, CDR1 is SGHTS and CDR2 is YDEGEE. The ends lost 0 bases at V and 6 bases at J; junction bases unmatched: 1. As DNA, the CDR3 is TGTGCCAGCAGCTTGGAGACAGGGGGTCAGCCCCAGCATTTT. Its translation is CASSLETGGQPQHF.

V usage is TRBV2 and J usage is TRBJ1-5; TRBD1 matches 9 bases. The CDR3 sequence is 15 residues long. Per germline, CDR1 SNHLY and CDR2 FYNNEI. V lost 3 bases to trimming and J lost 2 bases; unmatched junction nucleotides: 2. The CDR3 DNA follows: TGTGCCAGCAGTGACTGGGACAGGGGCAATCAGCCCCAGCATTTT. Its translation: CASSDWDRGNQPQHF.

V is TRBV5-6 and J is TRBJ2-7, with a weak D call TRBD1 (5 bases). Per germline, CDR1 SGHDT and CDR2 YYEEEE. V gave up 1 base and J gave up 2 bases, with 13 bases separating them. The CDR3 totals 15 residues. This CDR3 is CASSLNYRRPYEQYF. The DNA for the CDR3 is TGTGCCAGCAGCTTGAATTACAGGAGACCCTACGAGCAGTACTTC.

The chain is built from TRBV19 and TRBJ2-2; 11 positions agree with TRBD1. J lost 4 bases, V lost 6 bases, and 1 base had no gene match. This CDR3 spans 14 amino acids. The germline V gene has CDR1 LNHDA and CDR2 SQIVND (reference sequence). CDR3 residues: CASSGQGATGELFF. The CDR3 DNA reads TGTGCCAGTAGCGGACAGGGGGCCACCGGGGAGCTGTTTTTT.

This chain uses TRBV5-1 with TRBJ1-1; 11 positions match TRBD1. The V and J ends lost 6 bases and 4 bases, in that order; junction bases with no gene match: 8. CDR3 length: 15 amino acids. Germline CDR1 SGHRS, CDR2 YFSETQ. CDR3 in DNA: TGCGCCAGCAACCCCACCGGGACAGGGGGCACTGAAGCTTTCTTT. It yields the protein CASNPTGTGGTEAFF.

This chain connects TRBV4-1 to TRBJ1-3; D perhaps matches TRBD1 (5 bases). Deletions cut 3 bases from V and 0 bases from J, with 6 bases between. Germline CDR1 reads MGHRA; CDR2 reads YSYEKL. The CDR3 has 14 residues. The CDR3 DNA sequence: TGCGCCAGCAGCCATGACAGCTCTGGAAACACCATATATTTT. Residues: CASSHDSSGNTIYF.

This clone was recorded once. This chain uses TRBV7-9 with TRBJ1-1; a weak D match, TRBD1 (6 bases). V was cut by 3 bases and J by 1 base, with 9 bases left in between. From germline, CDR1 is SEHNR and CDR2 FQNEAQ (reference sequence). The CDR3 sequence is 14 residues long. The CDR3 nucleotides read TGTGCCAGCAGCTTGAACAGGGAGAACACTGAAGCTTTCTTT. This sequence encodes CASSLNRENTEAFF.

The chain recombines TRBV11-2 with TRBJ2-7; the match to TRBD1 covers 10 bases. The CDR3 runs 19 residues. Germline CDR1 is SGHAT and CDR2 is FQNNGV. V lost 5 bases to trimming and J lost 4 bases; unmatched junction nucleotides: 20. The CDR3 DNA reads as TGTGCCAGCAGCCTTCCGACAGGGGGCGATTTCTTGCGGGTATACGAGCAGTACTTC. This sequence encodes CASSLPTGGDFLRVYEQYF.

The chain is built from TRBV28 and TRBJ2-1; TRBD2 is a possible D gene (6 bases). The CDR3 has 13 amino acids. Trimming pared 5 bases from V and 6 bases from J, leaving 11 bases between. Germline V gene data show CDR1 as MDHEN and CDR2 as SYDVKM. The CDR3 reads CASSGDWTNEQFF. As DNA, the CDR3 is TGTGCCAGCAGTGGGGACTGGACCAATGAGCAGTTCTTC.

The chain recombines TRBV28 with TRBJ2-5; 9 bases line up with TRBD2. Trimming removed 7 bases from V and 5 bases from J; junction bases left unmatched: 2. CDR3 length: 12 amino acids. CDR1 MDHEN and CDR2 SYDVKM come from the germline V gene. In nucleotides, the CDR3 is TGTGCCAGCACGCGGGAGGGTGAGACCCAGTACTTC. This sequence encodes CASTREGETQYF.

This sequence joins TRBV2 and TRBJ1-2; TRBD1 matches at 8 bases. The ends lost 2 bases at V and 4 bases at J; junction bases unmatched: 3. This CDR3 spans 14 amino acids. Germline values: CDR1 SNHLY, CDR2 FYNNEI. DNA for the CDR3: TGTGCCAGCAGTGAAACTGACAGGGGCTATGGCTACACCTTC. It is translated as CASSETDRGYGYTF.

The CDR3 DNA reads TGTGCCAGCAGTTCTGGAGCGTATACTATTGAGACCCAGTACTTC. Amino acid sequence: CASSSGAYTIETQYF. V is TRBV6-5 and J is TRBJ2-5; D uncertain. Trimming removed 4 bases from V and 5 bases from J, with 17 bases in between. Germline V lookup: CDR1 MNHEY, CDR2 SVGAGI. The CDR3 length is 15 residues.

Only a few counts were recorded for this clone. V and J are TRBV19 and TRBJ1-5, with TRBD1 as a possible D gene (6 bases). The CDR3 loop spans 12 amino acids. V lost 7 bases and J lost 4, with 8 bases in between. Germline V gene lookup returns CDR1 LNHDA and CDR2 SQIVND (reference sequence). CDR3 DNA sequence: TGTGCCAGTATGAGGGGGAATCAGCCCCAGCATTTT. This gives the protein CASMRGNQPQHF.

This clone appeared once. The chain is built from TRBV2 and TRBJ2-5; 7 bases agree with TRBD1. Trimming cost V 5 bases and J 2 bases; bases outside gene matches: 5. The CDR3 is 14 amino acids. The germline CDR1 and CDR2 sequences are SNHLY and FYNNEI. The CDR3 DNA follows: TGTGCCAGCAGTCCGGGGACAGTACAAGAGACCCAGTACTTC. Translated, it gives CASSPGTVQETQYF.

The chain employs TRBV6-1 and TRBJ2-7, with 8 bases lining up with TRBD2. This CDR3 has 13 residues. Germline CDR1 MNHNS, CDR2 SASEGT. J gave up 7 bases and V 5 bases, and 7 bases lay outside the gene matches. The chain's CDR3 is CASSLQRESEQYF. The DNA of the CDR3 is TGTGCCAGCAGTCTCCAGCGGGAGTCGGAGCAGTACTTC.

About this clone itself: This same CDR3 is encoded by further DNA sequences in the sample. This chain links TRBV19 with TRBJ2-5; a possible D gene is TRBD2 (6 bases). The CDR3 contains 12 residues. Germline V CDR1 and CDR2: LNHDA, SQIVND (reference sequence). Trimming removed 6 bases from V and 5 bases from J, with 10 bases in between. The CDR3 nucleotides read TGTGCCAGTAGCGGGAGTGGCGAGACCCAGTACTTC. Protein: CASSGSGETQYF.

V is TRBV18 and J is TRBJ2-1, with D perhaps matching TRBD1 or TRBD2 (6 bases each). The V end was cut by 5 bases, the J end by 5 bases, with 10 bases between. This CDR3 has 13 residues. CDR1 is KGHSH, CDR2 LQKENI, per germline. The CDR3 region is CASSFGGNNEQFF. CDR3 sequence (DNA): TGTGCCAGCTCATTCGGGGGCAACAATGAGCAGTTCTTC.

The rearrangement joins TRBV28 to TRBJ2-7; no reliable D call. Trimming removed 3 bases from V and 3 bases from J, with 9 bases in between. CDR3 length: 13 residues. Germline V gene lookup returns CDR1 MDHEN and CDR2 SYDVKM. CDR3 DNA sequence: TGTGCCAGCAGTTTGGACCTAGGCTACGAGCAGTACTTC. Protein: CASSLDLGYEQYF.

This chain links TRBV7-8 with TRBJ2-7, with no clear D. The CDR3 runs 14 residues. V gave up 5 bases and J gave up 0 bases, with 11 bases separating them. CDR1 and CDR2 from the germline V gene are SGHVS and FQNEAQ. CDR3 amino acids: CASSPRTSSYEQYF. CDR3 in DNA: TGTGCCAGCAGCCCTCGGACGAGCTCCTACGAGCAGTACTTC.

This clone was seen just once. The DNA for the CDR3 is TGTGCCAGCAGCCGGCAAGGGCGCACCCAGTACTTC. It translates to CASSRQGRTQYF. The chain is built from TRBV4-2 and TRBJ2-5; D gene unclear. Germline loops: CDR1 LGHNA, CDR2 YNFKEQ. This CDR3 has 12 residues. V lost 4 bases and J 8 bases, leaving 11 bases between the germline ends.

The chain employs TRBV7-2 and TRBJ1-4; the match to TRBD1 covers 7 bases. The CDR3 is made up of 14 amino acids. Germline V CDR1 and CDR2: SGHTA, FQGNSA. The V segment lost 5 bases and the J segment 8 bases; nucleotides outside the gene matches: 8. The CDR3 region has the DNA TGTGCCAGCAGCCGTGGACAGGTGGGCGAAAAACTGTTTTTT. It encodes CASSRGQVGEKLFF. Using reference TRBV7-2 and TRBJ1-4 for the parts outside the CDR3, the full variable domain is GAGVSQSPSNKVTEKGKDVELRCDPISGHTALYWYRQSLGQGLEFLIYFQGNSAPDKSGLPSDRFSAERTGGSVSTLTIQRTQQEDSAVYLCASSRGQVGEKLFFGSGTQLSVL.

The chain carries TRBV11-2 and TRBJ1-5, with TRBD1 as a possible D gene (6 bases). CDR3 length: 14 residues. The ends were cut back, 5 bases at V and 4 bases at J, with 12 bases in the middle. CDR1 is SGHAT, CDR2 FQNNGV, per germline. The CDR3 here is CASSPRGSNQPQHF. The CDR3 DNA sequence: TGTGCCAGCAGCCCCAGGGGATCAAATCAGCCCCAGCATTTT.